This TCR beta chain was recorded in a study of neurological immune-mediated disorders. 5'RACE with 10-nucleotide random UMIs produced the cDNA. TCRdb independently ran MiXCR on the 5' RACE reads; one entry per CDR3 protein. The sample includes under 85,000 distinct CDR3 sequences, about 9.3% of them seen just once. The CDR3 runs 16 residues. Germline V gene lookup returns CDR1 SNHLY and CDR2 FYNNEI. J was trimmed by 1 base and V by 4 bases; bases with no gene match: 4. This clonotype showed up just a few times. The rearrangement links TRBV2 to TRBJ1-6, with 7 bases identical to TRBD1. The TCR sequence derives from a man between 35 and 55 years old in good health. Source material: PBMCs. The CDR3 here is CASSVKGASYNSPLHF. The CDR3 bases are TGTGCCAGCAGTGTCAAGGGGGCGTCCTATAATTCACCCCTCCACTTT. The entire variable domain, with the rest obtained from reference TRBV2 and TRBJ1-6, is as follows: EPEVTQTPSHQVTQMGQEVILRCVPISNHLYFYWYRQILGQKVEFLVSFYNNEISEKSEIFDDQFSVERPDGSNFTLKIRSTKLEDSAMYFCASSVKGASYNSPLHFGNGTRLTVT.